What follows are 8 T cell receptor beta chains derived from one specimen sequenced in a study of CD8+ T cells in alopecia areata. It was cDNA, reverse transcribed from extracted RNA, that served as the sequencing template. This table comes from immunoSEQ multiplex PCR, and its TCRdb copy is limited to in-frame clones, with some not included. The sample carries over 100,000 clones, roughly 50% recorded once. The source material was CD8+ T cells sorted from blood, sampled at week 0. The receptors stem from a human donor with alopecia areata.

The chain carries TRBV30 and TRBJ1-4, with D perhaps matching TRBD1 (6 bases). Germline CDR1 reads GTSNPN; CDR2 reads SVGIG (reference sequence). The CDR3 is 14 residues long. With 3 bases removed from V and 0 bases from J, the gap between germline ends came to 8 bases. Written as DNA, the CDR3 is TGTGCCTGGAGGAGGACAGCAACTAATGAAAAACTGTTTTTT. Its protein is CAWRRTATNEKLFF.

This clone was seen only a few times. The rearrangement uses TRBV30 and TRBJ1-1; D is unresolved. CDR3 length: 15 amino acids. V gave up 3 bases and J gave up 0 bases, with 14 bases separating them. CDR1 and CDR2 from the germline V gene are GTSNPN and SVGIG (reference sequence). The CDR3 spells CAWRAAARMNTEAFF. In nucleotides, the CDR3 is TGTGCCTGGAGGGCGGCGGCACGGATGAACACTGAAGCTTTCTTT.

This sequence joins TRBV27 and TRBJ2-5, with TRBD2 matching 9 bases. Looked up from germline, CDR1 is MNHEY and CDR2 is SMNVEV (reference sequence). This CDR3 is 14 amino acids long. V lost 5 bases to trimming and J lost 5 bases; unmatched junction nucleotides: 6. The CDR3 reads CASSRGTSRETQYF. CDR3 bases: TGTGCCAGCAGTAGAGGGACTAGCCGGGAGACCCAGTACTTC.

The V call is TRBV5-6, the J call TRBJ2-2; D remains unclear. This CDR3 is built from 12 residues. The V and J ends lost 3 bases and 6 bases respectively, with 6 bases between them. Germline V lookup: CDR1 SGHDT, CDR2 YYEEEE. This CDR3 reads CASSSAPGELFF. The CDR3 nucleotides are TGTGCCAGCAGCTCGGCGCCCGGGGAGCTGTTTTTT.

CDR3 region: CASSFPSAGELFF. In nucleotides, the CDR3 is TGTGCCAGCAGCTTCCCCTCGGCCGGGGAGCTGTTTTTT. This chain links TRBV5-6 with TRBJ2-2; D unclear. Trimming removed 2 bases at V and 6 bases at J, with 8 bases between. Per the germline V gene, CDR1 is SGHDT and CDR2 is YYEEEE. The CDR3 consists of 13 residues.

The gene calls are TRBV9 and TRBJ2-5, with D tentatively TRBD2 (6 bases). V was shortened by 3 bases and J by 3 bases, with 12 bases between the two germline ends. CDR1 SGDLS and CDR2 YYNGEE come from the germline V gene. The CDR3 consists of 14 residues. In nucleotides, the CDR3 is TGTGCCAGCAGCGACGGGGACTGGGAAGAGACCCAGTACTTC. As protein: CASSDGDWEETQYF.

This clone was detected only once. The chain joins TRBV5-6 to TRBJ2-3; 10 bases line up with TRBD2. CDR3 size: 18 residues. Germline V CDR1 and CDR2: SGHDT, YYEEEE. With V trimmed by 1 base and J by 3 bases, 11 bases remained unmatched. This chain's CDR3 is CASSLYALAGLRTDTQYF. The CDR3 DNA follows: TGTGCCAGCAGCTTGTACGCACTAGCGGGGTTAAGAACAGATACGCAGTATTTT.

The chain is built from TRBV20-1 and TRBJ1-4; D is unresolved. Germline assignment: CDR1 DFQATT and CDR2 SNEGSKA (reference sequence). The CDR3 is 11 residues long. The V end lost 3 bases, the J end lost 7 bases, and 6 bases lay between the germline ends. CDR3 bases: TGCAGTGCTAGGAAAAGTGAAAAACTGTTTTTT. Translated: CSARKSEKLFF.